These T cell receptor beta chains were read from a single sample in a study of T cell responses to AZD1222 COVID-19 vaccine. Profiled with immunoSEQ multiplex PCR; TCRdb holds only in-frame clones, not every one. The sample carries about 130,000 clones, 80% to 90% recorded once. Specimen: peripheral blood, collected on day 0 of AZD1222 vaccination. These receptors were collected from an adult in good health. The CDR3 runs from the conserved cysteine through the conserved F or W. D genes are given only for firm matches. Clone size is not always given. Where it is, it says once, few, many or a class for expanded clones.

CDR3 DNA: TGTGCCAGCAGCAGGGACGCTCAATCCTACAATGAGCAGTTCTTC
CDR3 protein: CASSRDAQSYNEQFF
J gene: TRBJ2-1
D gene: NA
V gene: TRBV7-2
clone size: NA

CDR3 DNA: TGTGCCAGCAGTTCCAACGGAGAGACCCAGTACTTC
CDR3 protein: CASSSNGETQYF
J gene: TRBJ2-5
D gene: NA
V gene: TRBV28
clone size: once

CDR3 DNA: TGTGCCAGCAGTGGCCGGGACACGCCTAACTATGGCTACACCTTC
CDR3 protein: CASSGRDTPNYGYTF
J gene: TRBJ1-2
D gene: NA
V gene: TRBV6-2/TRBV6-3
clone size: few

CDR3 DNA: TGTGCCAGTAGTTCCCCCGGGACAGGGCAAGAGACCCAGTACTTC
CDR3 protein: CASSSPGTGQETQYF
J gene: TRBJ2-5
D gene: TRBD1
V gene: TRBV19
clone size: NA

CDR3 DNA: TGCGCCAGCAGCTTAGGAACAGGGACCTACGAGCAGTACTTC
CDR3 protein: CASSLGTGTYEQYF
J gene: TRBJ2-7
D gene: NA
V gene: TRBV5-1
clone size: NA

CDR3 DNA: TGCGCCAGCAGCTTGGAAACCCCCCCCAAGGCCTCTGGGGCCAACGTCCTGACTTTC
CDR3 protein: CASSLETPPKASGANVLTF
J gene: TRBJ2-6
D gene: NA
V gene: TRBV5-1
clone size: NA

CDR3 DNA: TGTGCCAGCAGCTTAGGCCTACTCCAGGGCAGTGCTAATGAGCAGTTCTTC
CDR3 protein: CASSLGLLQGSANEQFF
J gene: TRBJ2-1
D gene: NA
V gene: TRBV7-9
clone size: NA

CDR3 DNA: TGTGCCACCAGTGACCCAGCGGGAGGAGAGACCCAGTACTTC
CDR3 protein: CATSDPAGGETQYF
J gene: TRBJ2-5
D gene: TRBD2
V gene: TRBV24-1
clone size: NA

CDR3 DNA: TGTGCCAGCAGCAGGGACAGGGGGACCGGGGAGCTGTTTTTT
CDR3 protein: CASSRDRGTGELFF
J gene: TRBJ2-2
D gene: TRBD1
V gene: TRBV11-2
clone size: NA

CDR3 DNA: TGCGCCAGCAGCTCCCAGCCCGGGACTAGCGGGAGGGGGCCCTCCTACGAGCAGTACTTC
CDR3 protein: CASSSQPGTSGRGPSYEQYF
J gene: TRBJ2-7
D gene: TRBD2
V gene: TRBV5-1
clone size: NA

CDR3 DNA: TGTGCCAGCAGCGTAGTCAGGGATCGGACAGATACGCAGTATTTT
CDR3 protein: CASSVVRDRTDTQYF
J gene: TRBJ2-3
D gene: NA
V gene: TRBV9
clone size: NA

CDR3 DNA: TGTGCCTGGAGACCTACAGGGTTCCTCACTGAAGCTTTCTTT
CDR3 protein: CAWRPTGFLTEAFF
J gene: TRBJ1-1
D gene: NA
V gene: TRBV30
clone size: NA

CDR3 DNA: TGTGCCAGCAGCCTACCTAACAGGGCCACCGGGGAGCTGTTTTTT
CDR3 protein: CASSLPNRATGELFF
J gene: TRBJ2-2
D gene: NA
V gene: TRBV7-9
clone size: NA